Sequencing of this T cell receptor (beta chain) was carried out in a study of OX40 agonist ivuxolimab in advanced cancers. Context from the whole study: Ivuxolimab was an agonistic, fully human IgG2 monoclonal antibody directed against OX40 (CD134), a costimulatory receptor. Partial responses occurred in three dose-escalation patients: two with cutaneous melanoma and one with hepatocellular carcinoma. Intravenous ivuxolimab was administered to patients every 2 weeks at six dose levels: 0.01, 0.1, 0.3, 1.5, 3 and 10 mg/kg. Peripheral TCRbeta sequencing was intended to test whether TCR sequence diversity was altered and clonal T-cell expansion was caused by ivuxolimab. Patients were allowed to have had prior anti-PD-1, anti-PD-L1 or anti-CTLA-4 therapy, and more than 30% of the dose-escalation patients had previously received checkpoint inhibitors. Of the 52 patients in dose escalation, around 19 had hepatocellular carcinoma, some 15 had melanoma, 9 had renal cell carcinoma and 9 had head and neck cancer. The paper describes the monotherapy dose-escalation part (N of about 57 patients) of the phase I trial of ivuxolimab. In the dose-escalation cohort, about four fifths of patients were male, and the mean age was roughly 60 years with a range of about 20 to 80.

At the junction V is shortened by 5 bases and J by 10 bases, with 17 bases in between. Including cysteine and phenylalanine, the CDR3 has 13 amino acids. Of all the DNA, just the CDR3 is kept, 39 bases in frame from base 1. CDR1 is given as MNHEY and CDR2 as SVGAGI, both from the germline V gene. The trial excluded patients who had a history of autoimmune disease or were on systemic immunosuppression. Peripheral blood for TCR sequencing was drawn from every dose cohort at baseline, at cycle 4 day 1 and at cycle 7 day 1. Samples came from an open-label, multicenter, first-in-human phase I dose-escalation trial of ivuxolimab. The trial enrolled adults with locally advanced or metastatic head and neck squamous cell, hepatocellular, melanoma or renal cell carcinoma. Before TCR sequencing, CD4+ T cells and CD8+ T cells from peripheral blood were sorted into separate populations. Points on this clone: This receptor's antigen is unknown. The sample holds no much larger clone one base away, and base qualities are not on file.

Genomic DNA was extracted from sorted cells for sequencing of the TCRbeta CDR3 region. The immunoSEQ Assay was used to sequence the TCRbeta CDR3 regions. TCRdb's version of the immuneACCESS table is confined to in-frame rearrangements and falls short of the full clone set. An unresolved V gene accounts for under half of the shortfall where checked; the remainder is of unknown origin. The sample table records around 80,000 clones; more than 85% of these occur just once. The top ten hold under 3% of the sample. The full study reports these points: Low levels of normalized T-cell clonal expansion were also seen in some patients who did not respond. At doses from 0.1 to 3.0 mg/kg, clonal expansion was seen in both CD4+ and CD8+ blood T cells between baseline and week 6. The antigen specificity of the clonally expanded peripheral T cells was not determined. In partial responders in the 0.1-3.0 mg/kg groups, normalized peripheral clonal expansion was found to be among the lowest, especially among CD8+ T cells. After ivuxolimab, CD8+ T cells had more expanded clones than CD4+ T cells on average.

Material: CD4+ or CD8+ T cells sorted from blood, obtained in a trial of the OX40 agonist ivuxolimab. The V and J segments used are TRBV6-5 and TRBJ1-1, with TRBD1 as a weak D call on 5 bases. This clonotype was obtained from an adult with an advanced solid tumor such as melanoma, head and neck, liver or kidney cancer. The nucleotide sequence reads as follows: TGTGCCAGCAGTAATCAGGGACGCTGGGGAGCTTTCTTT. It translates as CASSNQGRWGAFF.